What follows describes a single T cell receptor (beta chain). The antigen this receptor binds is unknown. Relative to the germline gene, one junction end is altered; a read error may explain this. Other DNA variants within this sample encode the same CDR3. This sample is part of a study of cytomegalovirus exposure and HLA in healthy donors (TCRdb year 2017). Some background on the complete study: In an earlier analysis of several hundred of the donors, 250 to 300 Gb of sequence data and about 110 million unique TCR beta sequences from about 179 million T cells were reported. To decide whether each TCR beta V gene segment behaved as functional or pseudogenic, an earlier analysis of approximately 620 of the donors relied on high-throughput TCR beta sequencing. The study aimed to test whether cataloging public T cell receptors could reveal signatures of past pathogen exposure. Typing coverage varied by locus: about 620-630 donors for A, B, C, DRB1 and DQB1; roughly 520 for DQA1; around 610 for DPA1; approximately 450 for DPB1. The study used immunosequencing to profile the T cell repertoires of approximately 640 subjects and linked those repertoires to cytomegalovirus serostatus. High-throughput TCR immunosequencing, statistical association of individual TCRs with disease status, and machine learning were combined to predict cytomegalovirus infection status. Genome-wide SNP genotypes for about 60% of the 666 donors were used in a later genetic analysis, which treated that subset as a discovery cohort. Roughly 320 gigabases of sequencing data and around 85 million unique TCR sequences made up an early release that covered under 750 HLA-typed donors. All discovery cohort repertoires had been generated using a single sequencing platform. To study patterns of TCR occurrence, a later analysis re-analyzed previously published TCR beta repertoires from 666 donors and added high-resolution HLA genotyping. Donor age, sex, ethnicity and CMV serostatus were compiled together with the repertoire data. Both class I and class II loci were covered by HLA typing, at four-digit resolution. In addition to the first cohort of approximately 650 subjects, a separate validation cohort of around 110 different subjects was used. Among 350 to 400 genotyped donors of the cohort, an average of roughly 240,000 unique TCR beta nucleotide sequences were sequenced per donor, around 20% of them non-productive. In the later analysis, no new phenotypic data were used to find candidate immune exposures; instead, reliance was placed on TCR beta sequences and their occurrence across donors. Four or five DR-DQ haplotypes were handled as single units for association and clustering because linkage in the cohort was strong. Of the 300 to 450 genotyped donors, over 70% fell in the genetic ancestry cluster associated with self-reported Caucasian donors.

In total, approximately 700 healthy bone marrow donors made up the cohort. All cohort members were sampled while nominally healthy, although unrecorded immune exposures were likely present. The donor tested CMV seronegative, placing the donor among the approximately 360 seronegative members of the cohort. Each donor provided a peripheral blood sample, and peripheral blood mononuclear cells were used for TCR beta sequencing. The Qiagen DNeasy Blood Extraction Kit was used to extract genomic DNA from the blood cell samples. The library was prepared using the immunoSEQ multiplex PCR assay. For the multiplex PCR, a mixture combining 60 forward primers for TCR Vbeta segments and 13 reverse primers for TCR Jbeta segments was used. The CDR3 region of rearranged TCR beta genes was amplified from genomic DNA with a multiplex PCR assay. The Illumina HiSeq System was used to sequence the amplified TCR beta libraries as 87-base-pair reads. As for the authors' bioinformatics: Across the 666 repertoires, a later analysis counted 80 million or so unique TCR beta chains, approximately 10 million of which were shared by at least two donors. A nearest-neighbor algorithm error-corrected the raw reads and collapsed the reads into unique sequences, merging closely related sequences to remove PCR and sequencing errors. CDR3 sequences were aligned to IMGT reference sequences to assign V, D and J gene segments. For a sequence to be retained, at least a six-nucleotide match to both a V gene segment and a J gene segment was required. A rearrangement was called productive if the CDR3 had no stop codons and remained in frame with V and J, and every other rearrangement was called non-productive. Following IMGT convention, CDR3 was defined as the stretch from the second conserved V-encoded cysteine to the conserved J-encoded phenylalanine. Sequences without an unambiguous match to a single V gene segment were excluded from the earlier analysis of about 600 of the donors. In an earlier analysis of about 590 of the donors, a V segment was called functional when productive rearrangements were above 56.7%, and segregating when the standard deviation between donors exceeded 5%. A statistical classification framework was developed to diagnose cytomegalovirus status using the catalog of TCR beta chain sequences. In a later analysis, V and J genes were assigned by comparing TCR nucleotide sequences against IMGT/GENE-DB human TR gene sequences. The TCRdist pipeline was used in a later analysis to assign CDR3 sequences and most-parsimonious VDJ recombination scenarios. A later analysis defined each TCR beta chain by its CDR3 amino acid sequence plus V-gene family, and excluded reads lacking a unique V-gene family. A later analysis removed 592 highly shared, low-generation-probability nucleotide sequences to deal with suspected cross-contamination and a sequencing artifact. In a later analysis, a clonal expansion index for each public chain was calculated from normalized within-repertoire ranks of inferred template counts. A later analysis computed generation probabilities with a VDJ recombination model fitted to out-of-frame rearrangements, and checked the results against IGoR. Hypergeometric tests were used in a later analysis to score TCR-TCR, TCR-HLA and TCR-CMV co-occurrence, with a repertoire-size bias correction applied to the TCR pairs. A later analysis estimated false discovery rates by permuting HLA or CMV assignments 20 times. A later analysis grouped co-occurring TCRs with DBSCAN, adding TCRdist sequence similarity when clustering within HLA-allele-positive subsets. Repertoires with fewer than 30,000 or more than 120,000 public chains were left out of co-occurrence clustering, as were about 5 repertoires with anomalous nucleotide sharing. This immuneACCESS table, as held by TCRdb, lists in-frame sequences with V and J called but not all clones. Of the missing ones, under half trace to an unresolved V gene in checked studies; the others have no known cause. For V, J and clone size, that table is used; D and trimming come from the DNA. Here the sample has 100,000 to 150,000 clones; 81% occur a single time. The ten largest clones capture 1.1% of the sample.

Points the paper makes about the study in general: According to a later analysis, parvovirus B19, influenza, CMV and Epstein-Barr virus appeared linked to several top co-occurrence clusters. In a later analysis, the rate of TCR association differed among HLA loci, with DRB1 alleles having the most associated TCRs and HLA-C alleles having the fewest. In vitro tests confirmed that a few of the cytomegalovirus-associated TCR beta chains recognize cytomegalovirus antigens. Across donors, most TCR sequences were observed very rarely, whereas some public TCRs were present in many individuals. Because the 87-base-pair reads could not distinguish some IMGT-functional V segments, including TRBV6-2 and TRBV6-3, those segments were excluded. The cohort was sequenced for TCR beta chains only, and without alpha or paired-chain data the features that could be detected were limited. A group of highly shared sequence variants was considered likely to be a technical artifact of the sequencing pipeline. Compared with the approximately 600-donor mean, donors in an Asian-associated ancestry cluster had fewer N-insertions in productive TCRs, according to a later genetic analysis. Because counts were too low, seventeen rarely observed V segments, including chromosome 9 orphons, were left out of the earlier analysis of approximately 580 of the donors. The study listed approximately 150 TCR beta chains as associated with cytomegalovirus. The classifier was reported to diagnose cytomegalovirus status with high specificity and sensitivity in both the original and validation cohorts. When HLA alleles, especially DR and DQ, strongly co-occurred, attributing TCR associations to individual alleles was difficult. According to the authors, the approach could potentially be generalized to other disease states and immunological phenotypes. Correlated functional status among segregating V segments might reflect linkage disequilibrium, but an unknown experimental factor could not be ruled out. Because some donors lacked HLA typing at each locus, the association tests relied only on the typed subset. In an earlier analysis of around 600 of the donors, most TCR beta V segments were observed in productive rearrangements about 90% or about 30% of the time, broadly matching IMGT annotations. A further reported finding was that TCR beta sequences accurately predicted the HLA-A and HLA-B alleles for most subjects in the first cohort. At a false discovery rate of 0.05, a later analysis linked under 20,000 TCR beta sequences to specific HLA alleles. The presence/absence analyses assumed that sequencing depth was roughly uniform across donors, and that assumption may not be true. An association between a missense DCLRE1C variant and V-gene and J-gene trimming of TCR beta chains was found in a later genetic analysis and replicated in an independent cohort. In a later analysis, HLA-associated TCR beta chains showed more clonal expansion and lower generation probabilities than non-associated chains that were equally common. CMV serostatus was the only immune exposure information available for the cohort. According to a later analysis, most CMV-associated TCR beta chains appeared to be HLA-restricted, and the HLA associations seemed to be driven largely by CMV exposure.

As encoded in the germline V gene, CDR1 is KGHSH while CDR2 is LQKENI. The CDR3 holds 16 amino acids from the cysteine to the phenylalanine. The CDR3 DNA has 48 bases and is translated from base 1. Sequenced sample: PBMCs. The sequence joins TRBV18 to TRBJ2-2; no D gene call is confident. This sequence was found in a woman under 40 in good health and CMV-seronegative. The CDR3 is CASSPPFKEHTGELFF. The sequenced DNA is TGTGCCAGCTCGCCACCTTTCAAGGAGCACACCGGGGAGCTGTTTTTT.